What follows are 23 T cell receptor beta chains derived from one specimen sequenced in a study of cytomegalovirus exposure and HLA in healthy donors. The study ran its PCR with 60 Vbeta and 13 Jbeta primers. Only in-frame clones appear in the TCRdb table, and some are missing; sequencing was by immunoSEQ multiplex PCR. The table has approximately 110,000 clones, roughly 70% seen once. Sequencing was carried out using PBMCs. Receptors were obtained from a man aged 35-49 years in good health and CMV-seropositive.

The V and J genes are TRBV7-3 and TRBJ2-1, with 9 positions matching TRBD1. This CDR3 comprises 15 residues. Germline V gene data show CDR1 as SGHTA and CDR2 as FQGTGA. The trim removed 1 base at V and 10 bases at J, leaving 8 bases unmatched. CDR3 residues: CASSLKRDREEEQFF. Written as DNA, the CDR3 is TGTGCCAGCAGCTTAAAAAGGGACAGGGAAGAGGAGCAGTTCTTC.

The CDR3 nucleotides are TGTGCCAGCAGCCCCGGAGGAGGTGGGTGGGTGAACTATGGCTACACCTTC. Amino acids: CASSPGGGGWVNYGYTF. This chain connects TRBV9 to TRBJ1-2; D not certain. The CDR3 consists of 17 residues. From germline, CDR1 is SGDLS and CDR2 YYNGEE. With 4 bases removed from V and 2 bases from J, the gap between germline ends came to 21 bases.

This clone has more than one count but fewer than ten. This sequence joins TRBV10-2 and TRBJ2-5; 7 bases map to TRBD2. Trimming took 5 bases from V and 4 from J; bases not matched to a gene: 4. The CDR3 sequence is 13 residues long. Germline V gene data show CDR1 as WSHSY and CDR2 as SAAADI. This chain's CDR3 is CASSKTSLETQYF. In nucleotides, the CDR3 is TGCGCCAGCAGTAAGACTAGCCTAGAGACCCAGTACTTC.

This clone was recorded only once. The rearrangement uses TRBV28 and TRBJ1-1; D ambiguous. Germline V CDR1 and CDR2: MDHEN, SYDVKM. This CDR3 spans 14 amino acids. Trimming stripped 6 bases from V and 4 bases from J, with 15 bases between. The CDR3 region is CASSLVQEGTEAFF. CDR3 DNA sequence: TGTGCCAGCAGCCTGGTTCAGGAGGGCACTGAAGCTTTCTTT.

The V gene is TRBV28, the J gene TRBJ2-2, with 10 nucleotides matching TRBD2. Germline V gene sequence: CDR1 MDHEN, CDR2 SYDVKM. The CDR3 sequence is 16 residues long. The trim removed 8 bases at V and 1 base at J, leaving 7 bases unmatched. CDR3: CASLHRTSGNTGELFF. For the CDR3, the DNA is TGTGCCAGCCTCCATCGGACTAGCGGGAACACCGGGGAGCTGTTTTTT.

A single count supports this clone. The chain links TRBV19 to TRBJ2-5; 7 nucleotides line up with TRBD1. V dropped 5 bases and J dropped 3; count of bases not matched to a gene: 3. CDR1 is LNHDA, CDR2 SQIVND, per germline (reference sequence). The CDR3 is 13 residues long. Written as DNA, the CDR3 is TGTGCCAGTAGTGATCAGGGGGAAGAGACCCAGTACTTC. Translating it yields CASSDQGEETQYF.

J is TRBJ2-1 and V is TRBV7-9; 8 nucleotides agree with TRBD2. CDR1 SEHNR and CDR2 FQNEAQ come from the germline V gene (reference sequence). The V gene end was trimmed by 1 base and the J gene end by 7 bases; junction bases not matched to a gene: 6. CDR3 length: 15 amino acids. CDR3 sequence reads: CASSLESGRANEQFF. CDR3 in DNA: TGTGCCAGCAGCTTAGAGAGCGGGAGAGCAAATGAGCAGTTCTTC.

The J gene is TRBJ1-1, the V gene TRBV13; a weak D match, TRBD1 (6 bases). CDR1 is PRHDT and CDR2 is FYEKMQ in the germline V gene (reference sequence). This CDR3 is built from 14 residues. V was clipped by 7 bases and J by 5 bases, with 17 bases between them. CDR3 in amino acids: CASILGGGKTEAFF. The DNA of the CDR3 is TGTGCCAGCATCCTCGGGGGGGGCAAGACTGAAGCTTTCTTT.

This chain connects TRBV7-2 to TRBJ2-1; TRBD2 agrees at 7 bases. The germline V gene has CDR1 SGHTA and CDR2 FQGNSA. CDR3 length: 15 residues. Trimming cost V 6 bases and J 3 bases; bases outside gene matches: 8. CDR3 in amino acids: CASRPASGGYNEQFF. The CDR3 DNA reads as TGTGCCAGCAGGCCGGCTAGCGGAGGCTACAATGAGCAGTTCTTC. The full variable domain, with the rest looked up from reference TRBV7-2 and TRBJ2-1, is GAGVSQSPSNKVTEKGKDVELRCDPISGHTALYWYRQSLGQGLEFLIYFQGNSAPDKSGLPSDRFSAERTGGSVSTLTIQRTQQEDSAVYLCASRPASGGYNEQFFGPGTRLTVL.

V gene TRBV9 combines with J gene TRBJ2-1; D not certain. Trimming removed 4 bases from V and 7 bases from J, with 12 bases in between. This CDR3 is built from 13 residues. Germline-derived CDR1 and CDR2 are SGDLS and YYNGEE. In DNA, the CDR3 is TGTGCCAGCAGCCCAACCTCCCGGAATGAGCAGTTCTTC. This sequence encodes CASSPTSRNEQFF.

This rearrangement joins TRBV28 to TRBJ1-2, with D tentatively TRBD1 (6 bases). Germline V gives CDR1 MDHEN, CDR2 SYDVKM. V lost 3 bases and J lost 4, with 9 bases in between. The CDR3 loop spans 13 amino acids. CDR3 sequence reads: CASSLQGPYGYTF. In DNA, the CDR3 is TGTGCCAGCAGTTTGCAGGGGCCCTATGGCTACACCTTC.

This chain uses TRBV19 with TRBJ1-1; maybe TRBD1 (5 bases). Germline CDR1 reads LNHDA; CDR2 reads SQIVND (reference sequence). The CDR3 length is 12 residues. V lost 5 bases to trimming and J lost 6 bases, with 10 bases between them. The CDR3 DNA follows: TGTGCCAGTAGTCCGGGGGTCGCTGAAGCTTTCTTT. Encoded protein: CASSPGVAEAFF.

This chain uses TRBV7-6 with TRBJ2-6; 8 nucleotides agree with TRBD1. The germline V gene encodes CDR1 SGHVS and CDR2 FNYEAQ. Trimming took 2 bases from V and 2 from J; bases not matched to a gene: 5. CDR3 length equals 17 residues. Written as DNA, the CDR3 is TGTGCCAGCAGCTTAATTCAGGGGGCGCCTGGGGCCAACGTCCTGACTTTC. Amino acids: CASSLIQGAPGANVLTF.

As DNA, the CDR3 is TGTGCCAGCAGTTATGGACAGGGAGGCTACACCTTC. It translates to CASSYGQGGYTF. This chain joins TRBV6-6 and TRBJ1-2; 8 nucleotides agree with TRBD1. V was clipped by 3 bases and J by 8 bases; unmatched bases: 2. The CDR3 is 12 amino acids. Germline CDR1 and CDR2: MNHNY and SVGAGI (reference sequence).

The chain links TRBV30 to TRBJ1-1; possible D gene TRBD1, 5 bases. Per germline, CDR1 GTSNPN and CDR2 SVGIG (reference sequence). CDR3 length: 11 residues. V lost 8 bases and J lost 1, with 8 bases in between. The DNA for the CDR3 is TGTGCCGGGACCAGGAACACTGAAGCTTTCTTT. Translated: CAGTRNTEAFF.

The chain is built from TRBV30 and TRBJ1-1; D is ambiguous. Germline CDR1 GTSNPN, CDR2 SVGIG (reference sequence). V lost 2 bases and J 5 bases, leaving 9 bases between the germline ends. The CDR3 runs to 12 residues. This CDR3 reads CAWSLYRTEAFF. The DNA of the CDR3 is TGTGCCTGGAGTCTCTACCGAACTGAAGCTTTCTTT.

A word on this clone: The germline gene is not matched at one end of the junction; a read error may be the cause. The V call is TRBV7-7, the J call TRBJ2-7; weak D call: TRBD1 (5 bases). In germline, CDR1 is SSHAT, CDR2 FNYEAQ (reference sequence). The CDR3 runs 13 residues. The CDR3 DNA is TGTGCTAGCAGCTTAGACACAGGCTACGAGCAGTACTTC. Translated, it gives CASSLDTGYEQYF.

Only one count was recorded for this clone. The chain links TRBV4-2 to TRBJ1-2, with D tentatively TRBD1 (5 bases). Trimming pared 0 bases from V and 3 bases from J, leaving 14 bases between. In germline, CDR1 is LGHNA, CDR2 YNFKEQ. The CDR3 sequence is 16 residues long. CDR3 nucleotide sequence: TGTGCCAGCAGCCAAGACCGAACAGGAACCTACTATGGCTACACCTTC. It specifies CASSQDRTGTYYGYTF.

The chain employs TRBV28 and TRBJ2-7, with TRBD1 matching over 7 bases. Looked up from germline, CDR1 is MDHEN and CDR2 is SYDVKM. After removal of 4 bases from V and 3 bases from J, the junction contained 6 bases not matched to a gene. This CDR3 has 14 amino acids. The CDR3 region is CASSSRDSFYEQYF. CDR3 in DNA: TGTGCCAGCAGTTCACGGGACAGCTTCTACGAGCAGTACTTC.

The chain joins TRBV28 to TRBJ2-7; D gene uncertain. The V gene lost 2 bases and the J gene lost 1 base, with 9 bases spanning the gap. The CDR3 loop spans 14 amino acids. Germline assignment: CDR1 MDHEN and CDR2 SYDVKM. CDR3 in DNA: TGTGCCAGCAGTTTACGGAGTTTGTCCTACGAGCAGTACTTC. Encoded protein: CASSLRSLSYEQYF.

This chain joins TRBV7-8 and TRBJ1-1, with D possibly TRBD1 on 5 matching bases. Trimming pared 2 bases from V and 5 bases from J, leaving 15 bases between. The V gene's germline CDR1 is SGHVS and CDR2 FQNEAQ. This CDR3 has 15 amino acids. The CDR3 spells CASSLKGGGRTEAFF. CDR3 DNA: TGTGCCAGCAGCTTAAAGGGCGGGGGGAGGACTGAAGCTTTCTTT.

V is TRBV5-1 and J is TRBJ1-1; D is unclear. Per the germline V gene, CDR1 is SGHRS and CDR2 is YFSETQ. The CDR3 has 13 residues. V lost 3 bases to trimming and J lost 0 bases, with 6 bases between them. This chain's CDR3 is CASSYRVNTEAFF. DNA for the CDR3: TGCGCCAGCAGCTATCGGGTGAACACTGAAGCTTTCTTT.

This clone showed up just once. The gene calls are TRBV9 and TRBJ2-1; 7 nucleotides match TRBD2. CDR1 is SGDLS, CDR2 YYNGEE, per germline. The junction had 8 bases not matched to a gene; V was cut back by 4 bases and J by 1 base. There are 16 residues in the CDR3. CDR3 DNA: TGTGCCAGCAGCTCCGGACTAGACCCTTCCTACAATGAGCAGTTCTTC. Amino acids: CASSSGLDPSYNEQFF. The whole variable domain, filled in from reference TRBV9 and TRBJ2-1, reads DSGVTQTPKHLITATGQRVTLRCSPRSGDLSVYWYQQSLDQGLQFLIQYYNGEERAKGNILERFSAQQFPDLHSELNLSSLELGDSALYFCASSSGLDPSYNEQFFGPGTRLTVL.